Sequencing of this TCR beta chain was carried out in a study of blood T cell repertoires in COVID-19. In the study overall: T cells, B-cell-depleted T cells, or PBMCs provided the cDNA or gDNA that served as material.

Repertoires were generated with immunoSEQ multiplex PCR, while TCRdb's copy carries only in-frame clones and drops some. The sample consists of roughly 230,000 clones, nearly 90% of them appearing once. The length of the CDR3 is 14 residues. Trimming took off 7 bases at V and 6 bases at J, with 16 bases between the two ends. CDR1 SGHAT and CDR2 FQNNGV come from the germline V gene. The receptor was derived from a woman in her thirties or forties who had recovered from COVID-19. The rearrangement joins TRBV11-2 to TRBJ2-4, with a possible D match to TRBD2 (5 bases). The sequencing input was peripheral blood. The CDR3: CASTLGLARNIQYF. CDR3 nucleotides: TGTGCCAGCACCCTAGGACTCGCAAGAAACATTCAGTACTTC.